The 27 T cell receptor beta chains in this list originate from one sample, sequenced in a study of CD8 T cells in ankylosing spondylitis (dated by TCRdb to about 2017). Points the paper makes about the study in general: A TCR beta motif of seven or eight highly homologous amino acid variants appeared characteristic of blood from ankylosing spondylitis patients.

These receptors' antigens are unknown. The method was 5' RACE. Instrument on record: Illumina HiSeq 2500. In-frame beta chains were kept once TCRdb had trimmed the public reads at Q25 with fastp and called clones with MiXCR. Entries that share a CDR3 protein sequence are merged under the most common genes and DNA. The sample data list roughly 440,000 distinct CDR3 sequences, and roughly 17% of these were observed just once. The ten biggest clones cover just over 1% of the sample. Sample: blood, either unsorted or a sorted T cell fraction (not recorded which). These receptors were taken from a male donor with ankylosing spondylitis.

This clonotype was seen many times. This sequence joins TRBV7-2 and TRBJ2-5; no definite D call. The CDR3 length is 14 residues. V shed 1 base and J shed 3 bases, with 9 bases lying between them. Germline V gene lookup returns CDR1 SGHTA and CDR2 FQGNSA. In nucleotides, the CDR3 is TGTGCCAGCAGCTTAGTTGGTGGGGAAGAGACCCAGTACTTC. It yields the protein CASSLVGGEETQYF.

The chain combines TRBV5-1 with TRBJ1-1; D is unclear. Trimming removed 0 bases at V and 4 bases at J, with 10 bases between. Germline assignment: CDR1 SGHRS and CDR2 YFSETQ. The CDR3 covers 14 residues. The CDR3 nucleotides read TGCGCCAGCAGCTTGGTCGTTTCCTCCACTGAAGCTTTCTTT. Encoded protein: CASSLVVSSTEAFF.

This CDR3 reads CAWSQGRRNTEAFF. The CDR3 DNA reads TGTGCCTGGAGTCAGGGCCGAAGAAACACTGAAGCTTTCTTT. The chain has TRBV30 and TRBJ1-1; a possible D gene is TRBD1 (5 bases). The CDR3 is 14 residues long. Germline V gives CDR1 GTSNPN, CDR2 SVGIG (reference sequence). Trimming pared 2 bases from V and 2 bases from J, leaving 12 bases between. The full variable domain, rest sourced from reference TRBV30 and TRBJ1-1, is SQTIHQWPATLVQPVGSPLSLECTVEGTSNPNLYWYRQAAGRGLQLLFYSVGIGQISSEVPQNLSASRPQDRQFILSSKKLLLSDSGFYLCAWSQGRRNTEAFFGQGTRLTVV.

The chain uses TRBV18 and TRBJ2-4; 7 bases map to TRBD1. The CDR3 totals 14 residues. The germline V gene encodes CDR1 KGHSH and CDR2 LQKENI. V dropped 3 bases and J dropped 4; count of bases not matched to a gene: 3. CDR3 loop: CASSPGTEKNIQYF. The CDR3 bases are TGTGCCAGCTCACCCGGGACAGAGAAAAACATTCAGTACTTC.

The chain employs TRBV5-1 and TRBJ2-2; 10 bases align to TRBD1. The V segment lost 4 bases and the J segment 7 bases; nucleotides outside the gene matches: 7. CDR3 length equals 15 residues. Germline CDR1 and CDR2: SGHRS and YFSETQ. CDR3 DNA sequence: TGCGCCAGCAGCATTCAGACAGGGGGCCTCGGGGAGCTGTTTTTT. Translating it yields CASSIQTGGLGELFF. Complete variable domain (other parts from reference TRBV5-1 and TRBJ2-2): KAGVTQTPRYLIKTRGQQVTLSCSPISGHRSVSWYQQTPGQGLQFLFEYFSETQRNKGNFPGRFSGRQFSNSRSEMNVSTLELGDSALYLCASSIQTGGLGELFFGEGSRLTVL.

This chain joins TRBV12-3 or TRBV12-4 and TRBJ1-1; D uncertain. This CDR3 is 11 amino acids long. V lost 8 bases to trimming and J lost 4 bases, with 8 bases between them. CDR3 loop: CASAVGTEAFF. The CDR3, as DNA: TGTGCCAGCGCTGTGGGCACTGAAGCTTTCTTT.

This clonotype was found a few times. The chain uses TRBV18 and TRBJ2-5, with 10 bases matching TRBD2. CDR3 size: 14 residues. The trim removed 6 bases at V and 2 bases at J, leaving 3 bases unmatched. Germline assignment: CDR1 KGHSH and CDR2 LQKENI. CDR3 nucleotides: TGTGCCAGCTCGGGACTAGCGAAACAAGAGACCCAGTACTTC. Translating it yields CASSGLAKQETQYF.

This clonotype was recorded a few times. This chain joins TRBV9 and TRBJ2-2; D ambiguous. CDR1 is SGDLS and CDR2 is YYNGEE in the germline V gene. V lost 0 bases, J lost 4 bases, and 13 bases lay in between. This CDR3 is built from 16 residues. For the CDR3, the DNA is TGTGCCAGCAGCGTAGAGAAAGGGTTTTTCACCGGGGAGCTGTTTTTT. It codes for CASSVEKGFFTGELFF. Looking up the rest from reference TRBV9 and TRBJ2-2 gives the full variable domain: DSGVTQTPKHLITATGQRVTLRCSPRSGDLSVYWYQQSLDQGLQFLIQYYNGEERAKGNILERFSAQQFPDLHSELNLSSLELGDSALYFCASSVEKGFFTGELFFGEGSRLTVL.

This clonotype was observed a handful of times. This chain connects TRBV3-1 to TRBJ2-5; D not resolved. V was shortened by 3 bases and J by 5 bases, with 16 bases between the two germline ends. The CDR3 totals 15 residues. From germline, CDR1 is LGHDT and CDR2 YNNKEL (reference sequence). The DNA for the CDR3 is TGTGCCAGCAGCCATGTGGGCTCGCGGCGGGAGACCCAGTACTTC. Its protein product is CASSHVGSRRETQYF.

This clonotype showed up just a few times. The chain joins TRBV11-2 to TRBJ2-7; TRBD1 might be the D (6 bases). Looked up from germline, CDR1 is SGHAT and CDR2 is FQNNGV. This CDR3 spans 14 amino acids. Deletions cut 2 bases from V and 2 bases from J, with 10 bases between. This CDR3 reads CASSLSRTAYEQYF. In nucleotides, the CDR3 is TGTGCCAGCAGCTTAAGCCGGACAGCCTACGAGCAGTACTTC.

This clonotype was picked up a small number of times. In DNA form, the CDR3 reads TGTGCCAGCAAGCGCGACAGAGGCACTGAAGCTTTCTTT. It yields the protein CASKRDRGTEAFF. The chain combines TRBV12-3 or TRBV12-4 with TRBJ1-1, with D maybe TRBD1 (5 bases). Trimming pared 7 bases from V and 4 bases from J, leaving 13 bases between. This CDR3 region has 13 residues.

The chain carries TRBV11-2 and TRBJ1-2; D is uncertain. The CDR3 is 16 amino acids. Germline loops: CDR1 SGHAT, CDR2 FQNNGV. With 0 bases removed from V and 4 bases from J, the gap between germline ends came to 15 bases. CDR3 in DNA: TGTGCCAGCAGCTTAGATCTCCTCTCCGCAGGCTATGGCTACACCTTC. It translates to CASSLDLLSAGYGYTF.

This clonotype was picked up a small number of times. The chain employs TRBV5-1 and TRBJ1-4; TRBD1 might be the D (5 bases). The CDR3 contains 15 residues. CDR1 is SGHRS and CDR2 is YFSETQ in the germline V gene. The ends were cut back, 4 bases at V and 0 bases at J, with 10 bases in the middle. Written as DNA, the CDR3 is TGCGCCAGCAGCCCCCAACAGGCAACTAATGAAAAACTGTTTTTT. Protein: CASSPQQATNEKLFF.

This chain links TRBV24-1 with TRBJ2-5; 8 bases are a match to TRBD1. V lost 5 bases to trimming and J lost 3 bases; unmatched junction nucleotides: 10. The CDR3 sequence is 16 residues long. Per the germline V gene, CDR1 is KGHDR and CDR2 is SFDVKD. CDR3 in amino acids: CATSGTSGQAKETQYF. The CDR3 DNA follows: TGTGCCACCAGTGGCACGTCGGGACAGGCGAAAGAGACCCAGTACTTC.

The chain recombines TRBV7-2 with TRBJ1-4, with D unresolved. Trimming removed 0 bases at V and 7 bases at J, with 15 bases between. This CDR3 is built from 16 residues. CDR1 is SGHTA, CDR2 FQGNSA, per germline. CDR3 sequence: CASSLAYGPVSEKLFF. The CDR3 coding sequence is TGTGCCAGCAGCTTAGCGTACGGACCTGTGAGTGAAAAACTGTTTTTT.

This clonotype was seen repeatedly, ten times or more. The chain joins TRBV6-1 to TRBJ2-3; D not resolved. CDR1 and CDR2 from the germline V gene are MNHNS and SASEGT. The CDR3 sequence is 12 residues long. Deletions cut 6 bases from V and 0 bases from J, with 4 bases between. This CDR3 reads CASSGSTDTQYF. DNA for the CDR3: TGTGCCAGCAGCGGTAGCACAGATACGCAGTATTTT.

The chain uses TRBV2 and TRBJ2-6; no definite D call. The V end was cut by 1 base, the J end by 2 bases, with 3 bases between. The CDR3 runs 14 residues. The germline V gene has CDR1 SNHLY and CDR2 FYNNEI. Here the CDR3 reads CASSEGAGANVLTF. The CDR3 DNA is TGTGCCAGCAGTGAAGGGGCTGGGGCCAACGTCCTGACTTTC. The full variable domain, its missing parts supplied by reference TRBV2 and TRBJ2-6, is EPEVTQTPSHQVTQMGQEVILRCVPISNHLYFYWYRQILGQKVEFLVSFYNNEISEKSEIFDDQFSVERPDGSNFTLKIRSTKLEDSAMYFCASSEGAGANVLTFGAGSRLTVL.

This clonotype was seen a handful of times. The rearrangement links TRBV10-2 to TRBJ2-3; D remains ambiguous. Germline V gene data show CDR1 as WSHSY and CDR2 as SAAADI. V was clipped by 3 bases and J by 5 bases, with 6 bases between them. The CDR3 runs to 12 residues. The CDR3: CASSDIIDTQYF. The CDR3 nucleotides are TGCGCCAGCAGTGACATTATAGATACGCAGTATTTT.

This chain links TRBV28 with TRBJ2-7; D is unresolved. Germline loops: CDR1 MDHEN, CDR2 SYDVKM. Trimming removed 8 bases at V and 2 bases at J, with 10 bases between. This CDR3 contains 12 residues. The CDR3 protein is CASFSSPYEQYF. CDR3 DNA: TGTGCCAGCTTTTCGAGCCCCTACGAGCAGTACTTC.

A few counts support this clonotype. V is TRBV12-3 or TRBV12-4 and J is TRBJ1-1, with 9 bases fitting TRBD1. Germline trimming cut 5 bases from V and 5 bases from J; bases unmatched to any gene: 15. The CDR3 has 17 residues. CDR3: CASSPTGQGRGKTEAFF. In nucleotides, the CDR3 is TGTGCCAGCAGTCCAACTGGACAGGGGAGGGGGAAGACTGAAGCTTTCTTT.

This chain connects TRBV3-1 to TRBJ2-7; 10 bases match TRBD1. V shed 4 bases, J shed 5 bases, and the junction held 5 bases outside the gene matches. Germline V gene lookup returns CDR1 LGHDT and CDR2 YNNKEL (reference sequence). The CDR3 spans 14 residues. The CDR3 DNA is TGTGCCAGCAGCCGACAGGGGGCCAGGGACGAGCAGTACTTC. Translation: CASSRQGARDEQYF.

CDR3 sequence (DNA): TGTGCCAGCAGCCACGTCCCCCGGTATGCTCAAAGGGGCAACTACGAGCAGTACTTC. It yields the protein CASSHVPRYAQRGNYEQYF. This rearrangement joins TRBV14 to TRBJ2-7, with D maybe TRBD1 (5 bases). This CDR3 has 19 residues. Germline assignment: CDR1 SGHDN and CDR2 FVKESK. The V end lost 3 bases, the J end lost 3 bases, and 27 bases lay between the germline ends.

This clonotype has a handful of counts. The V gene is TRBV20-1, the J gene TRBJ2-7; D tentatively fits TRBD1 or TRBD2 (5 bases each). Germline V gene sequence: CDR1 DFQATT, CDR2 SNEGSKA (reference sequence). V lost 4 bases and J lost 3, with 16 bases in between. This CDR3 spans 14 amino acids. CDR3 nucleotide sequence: TGCAGTGCTACGAGGGACGTAAAATTCTACGAGCAGTACTTC. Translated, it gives CSATRDVKFYEQYF.

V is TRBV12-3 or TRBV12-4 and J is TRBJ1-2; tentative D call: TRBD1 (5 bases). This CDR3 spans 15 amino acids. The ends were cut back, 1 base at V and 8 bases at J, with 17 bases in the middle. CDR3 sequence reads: CASSLGPRGTAGYTF. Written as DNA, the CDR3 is TGTGCCAGCAGTTTAGGGCCCCGGGGGACTGCAGGCTACACCTTC.

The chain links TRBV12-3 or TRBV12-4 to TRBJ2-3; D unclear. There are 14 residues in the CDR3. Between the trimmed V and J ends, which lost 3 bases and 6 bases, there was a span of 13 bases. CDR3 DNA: TGTGCCAGCAGTTTTCTAGTAAATTCTGATACGCAGTATTTT. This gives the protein CASSFLVNSDTQYF.

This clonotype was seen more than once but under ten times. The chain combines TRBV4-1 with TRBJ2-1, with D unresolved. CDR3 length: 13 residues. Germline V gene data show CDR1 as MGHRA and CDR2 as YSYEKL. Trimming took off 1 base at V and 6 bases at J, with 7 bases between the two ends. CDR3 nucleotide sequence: TGCGCCAGCAGCCAAGGGTCAATCAATGAGCAGTTCTTC. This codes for CASSQGSINEQFF.

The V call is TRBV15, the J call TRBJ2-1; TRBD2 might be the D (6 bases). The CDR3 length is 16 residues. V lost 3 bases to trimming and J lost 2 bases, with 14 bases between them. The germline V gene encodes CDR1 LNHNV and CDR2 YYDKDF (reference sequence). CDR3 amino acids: CATSSGRRGAYNEQFF. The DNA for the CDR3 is TGTGCCACCAGCAGCGGACGGCGGGGAGCCTACAATGAGCAGTTCTTC.